This T cell receptor beta chain was recovered during a study of blood T cell repertoires in COVID-19. Study in general: Specimens from acute and convalescent COVID-19 originated in the United States, Italy and Spain. PBMCs, B-cell-depleted T cells, or T cells were the source of the cDNA or gDNA that made up the material.

Authors' processing steps: Cell counts per sample came from amplifying reference gene primers. TCRdb's table, derived via immunoSEQ multiplex PCR, lists solely in-frame clones and lacks some. For V, J and clone size, that table is used; D and trimming come from the DNA. This table has about 140,000 clones, approximately 90% appearing once. V gave up 6 bases and J gave up 5 bases, with 14 bases separating them. In germline, CDR1 is SNHLY, CDR2 FYNNEI. The CDR3 contains 14 residues. Sample: peripheral blood. This TCR was sampled from an elderly woman with acute or convalescent COVID-19. The chain couples TRBV2 to TRBJ1-5, with D possibly being TRBD1 (6 bases). CDR3 DNA sequence: TGTGCCAGCAGGCGGGGGCCAGCTGATCAGCCCCAGCATTTT. Translating gives CASRRGPADQPQHF.